A single sample is the source of the 19 T cell receptor beta chains below, sequenced in a study of CD8 T cells in ankylosing spondylitis. TCRdb analysed the 5' RACE reads with MiXCR anew, one entry per CDR3 protein. The data hold approximately 180,000 distinct CDR3 sequences, with about 20% observed a single time. Sequencing was carried out using blood, either unsorted or a sorted T cell fraction (not recorded which). These receptors came from a male donor aged 5 to 29 with ankylosing spondylitis or in good health (not recorded which).

This clonotype was seen at least ten times. The chain joins TRBV5-1 to TRBJ2-1, with D maybe TRBD2 (6 bases). The CDR3 contains 16 residues. V was shortened by 4 bases and J by 4 bases, with 18 bases between the two germline ends. CDR1 is SGHRS and CDR2 is YFSETQ in the germline V gene. For the CDR3, the DNA is TGCGCCAGCAGCCCTTCCTCTAGCGCTACGTACAATGAGCAGTTCTTC. It encodes CASSPSSSATYNEQFF.

This clonotype occurred many times. This sequence joins TRBV29-1 and TRBJ2-6, with 8 bases identical to TRBD1. Germline V gene lookup returns CDR1 SQVTM and CDR2 ANQGSEA. There are 16 residues in the CDR3. With 3 bases clipped from V and 0 bases from J, the junction kept 4 bases outside the gene matches. The CDR3 is CSVDGTGLSGANVLTF. CDR3 coding DNA: TGCAGCGTTGATGGGACAGGCCTCTCTGGGGCCAACGTCCTGACTTTC.

This clonotype was detected many times. The chain recombines TRBV10-1 with TRBJ2-3; 12 nucleotides align to TRBD1. The CDR3 consists of 16 residues. The ends lost 0 bases at V and 8 bases at J; junction bases unmatched: 6. Germline V gene data show CDR1 as WNHNN and CDR2 as SYGVQD (reference sequence). CDR3 residues: CASSESGTGGLVTQYF. The CDR3 region has the DNA TGCGCCAGCAGTGAGTCTGGGACAGGGGGCTTAGTTACGCAGTATTTT.

This clonotype was picked up many times. The chain couples TRBV29-1 to TRBJ1-2; D unresolved. Trimming took 1 base from V and 8 from J, leaving 5 bases between them. Per germline, CDR1 SQVTM and CDR2 ANQGSEA. The CDR3 extends over 10 amino acids. The CDR3 loop reads CSVEGSGYTF. CDR3 bases: TGCAGCGTTGAAGGGAGCGGCTACACCTTC.

This clonotype was seen ten or more times. The CDR3 DNA reads as TGTGCCAGCAGTTACGGGGCGTCAGTAGCCAAAAACATTCAGTACTTC. Protein: CASSYGASVAKNIQYF. This rearrangement joins TRBV6-5 to TRBJ2-4, with D possibly being TRBD1 (5 bases). Germline assignment: CDR1 MNHEY and CDR2 SVGAGI. The ends were cut back, 2 bases at V and 0 bases at J, with 11 bases in the middle. This CDR3 spans 16 amino acids.

This clonotype was detected only a few times. The chain is built from TRBV6-5 and TRBJ2-7; 8 positions agree with TRBD1. Per the germline V gene, CDR1 is MNHEY and CDR2 is SVGAGI. J gave up 5 bases and V 10 bases, and 13 bases lay outside the gene matches. The CDR3 is 14 amino acids. The CDR3 sequence: CATKRTGRYNEQYF. The CDR3 coding sequence is TGTGCCACCAAGAGGACAGGGAGGTATAACGAGCAGTACTTC.

The sample holds a few counts of this clonotype. The chain couples TRBV7-2 to TRBJ2-7, with 7 bases fitting TRBD2. The CDR3 consists of 13 residues. CDR1 and CDR2 from the germline V gene are SGHTA and FQGNSA. V shed 2 bases and J 7 bases; nucleotides not matched to a gene: 5. This CDR3 is CASSLLREEEQYF. In nucleotides, the CDR3 is TGTGCCAGCAGCTTACTTCGGGAGGAAGAGCAGTACTTC.

This clonotype was seen ten or more times. V is TRBV6-6 and J is TRBJ1-2, with D perhaps matching TRBD1 (5 bases). The V and J ends lost 2 bases and 0 bases respectively, with 7 bases between them. Germline-derived CDR1 and CDR2 are MNHNY and SVGAGI (reference sequence). The CDR3 is 14 residues long. Written as DNA, the CDR3 is TGTGCCAGCAGTTACGGGACCGCTAACTATGGCTACACCTTC. It translates to CASSYGTANYGYTF.

This clonotype was observed many times. The CDR3 nucleotides read TGTGCCAGCAGTGCCTCTAGGTTTACAGATACGCAGTATTTT. Its protein product is CASSASRFTDTQYF. The chain recombines TRBV27 with TRBJ2-3; D is undetermined. V lost 5 bases and J lost 3, with 12 bases in between. The germline V gene encodes CDR1 MNHEY and CDR2 SMNVEV (reference sequence). The length of the CDR3 is 14 residues.

This clonotype was detected a few times. The rearrangement links TRBV20-1 to TRBJ2-1; TRBD2 matches at 9 bases. The germline gives CDR1 DFQATT, CDR2 SNEGSKA (reference sequence). Trimming at V came to 2 bases and at J to 1 base, leaving 6 bases not matched to a gene. This CDR3 region has 16 residues. In DNA form, the CDR3 reads TGCAGTGCTAGAAAACCGACTAGCGGATCCTACAATGAGCAGTTCTTC. Residues: CSARKPTSGSYNEQFF.

This clonotype has at least ten counts. The genes are TRBV7-9 and TRBJ2-5; D may be TRBD1 or TRBD2 (5 bases each). Germline CDR1 is SEHNR and CDR2 is FQNEAQ (reference sequence). The CDR3 length is 14 residues. The V end was cut by 1 base, the J end by 5 bases, with 11 bases between. CDR3 residues: CASSLGDPRETQYF. CDR3 bases: TGTGCCAGCAGCTTAGGGGACCCCCGGGAGACCCAGTACTTC.

A few counts support this clonotype. The gene calls are TRBV28 and TRBJ2-1; D might be TRBD2 (5 bases). V shed 6 bases and J shed 1 base, with 19 bases lying between them. The CDR3 loop spans 17 amino acids. Germline CDR1 and CDR2: MDHEN and SYDVKM. In nucleotides, the CDR3 is TGTGCCAGCAGACCCGACGCCAGCGGAATATCCTACAATGAGCAGTTCTTC. This gives the protein CASRPDASGISYNEQFF. Complete variable domain (other parts from reference TRBV28 and TRBJ2-1): DVKVTQSSRYLVKRTGEKVFLECVQDMDHENMFWYRQDPGLGLRLIYFSYDVKMKEKGDIPEGYSVSREKKERFSLILESASTNQTSMYLCASRPDASGISYNEQFFGPGTRLTVL.

The chain uses TRBV6-5 and TRBJ2-2, with a possible D match to TRBD1 (5 bases). Germline CDR1 reads MNHEY; CDR2 reads SVGAGI. There are 16 residues in the CDR3. Trimming removed 7 bases at V and 7 bases at J, with 22 bases between. Here the CDR3 DNA reads TGTGCCAGCATTACGCTAACAGGAGCAGTGAACGGGGAGCTGTTTTTT. This codes for CASITLTGAVNGELFF.

This clonotype was detected ten times or more. The genes are TRBV5-1 and TRBJ1-5; D perhaps matches TRBD1 (6 bases). The germline V gene has CDR1 SGHRS and CDR2 YFSETQ. The CDR3 spans 14 residues. V was shortened by 2 bases and J by 7 bases, with 13 bases between the two germline ends. The CDR3 coding sequence is TGCGCCAGCAGCTTTGCGGGGGGGGGCCAGCCCCAGCATTTT. Its translation: CASSFAGGGQPQHF.

This clonotype was seen ten or more times. V is TRBV2 and J is TRBJ2-3; D ambiguous. CDR3 length: 12 amino acids. Trimming removed 4 bases at V and 6 bases at J, with 8 bases between. The germline gives CDR1 SNHLY, CDR2 FYNNEI. In DNA, the CDR3 is TGTGCCAGCAGTGTTCAGACGGATACGCAGTATTTT. Protein sequence: CASSVQTDTQYF. Variable domain in full (rest from reference TRBV2 and TRBJ2-3): EPEVTQTPSHQVTQMGQEVILRCVPISNHLYFYWYRQILGQKVEFLVSFYNNEISEKSEIFDDQFSVERPDGSNFTLKIRSTKLEDSAMYFCASSVQTDTQYFGPGTRLTVL.

This clonotype was observed many times. The genes are TRBV15 and TRBJ2-2; D possibly corresponds to TRBD2 (5 bases). This CDR3 has 15 residues. Per the germline V gene, CDR1 is LNHNV and CDR2 is YYDKDF (reference sequence). The V and J ends lost 0 bases and 5 bases respectively, with 10 bases between them. The CDR3 coding sequence is TGTGCCACCAGCAGAGATCGGACTGGGACCGGGGAGCTGTTTTTT. Its translation: CATSRDRTGTGELFF.

The sample holds many counts of this clonotype. The genes are TRBV5-1 and TRBJ1-3; the D is unclear. CDR3 length: 15 residues. Looked up from germline, CDR1 is SGHRS and CDR2 is YFSETQ. V was cut by 0 bases and J by 1 base, with 8 bases left in between. The CDR3 region has the DNA TGCGCCAGCAGCTTGGCCGGGGATTCTGGAAACACCATATATTTT. This translates into CASSLAGDSGNTIYF.

The chain carries TRBV4-1 and TRBJ2-4; a weak D match, TRBD2 (6 bases). Deletions cut 5 bases from V and 13 bases from J, with 15 bases between. CDR1 is MGHRA and CDR2 is YSYEKL in the germline V gene. The CDR3 runs to 12 residues. The chain's CDR3 is CASSLVGDLQYF. The CDR3 region has the DNA TGCGCCAGCAGCTTAGTAGGGGACTTGCAGTACTTC.

This clonotype was recorded many times. In DNA form, the CDR3 reads TGCGCCAGCAGCTCCGACGGCTTGAACACTGAAGCTTTCTTT. Its protein product is CASSSDGLNTEAFF. The genes are TRBV5-1 and TRBJ1-1; D not certain. CDR1 is SGHRS and CDR2 is YFSETQ in the germline V gene. The CDR3 is 14 amino acids. The V gene lost 3 bases and the J gene lost 0 bases, with 9 bases spanning the gap.